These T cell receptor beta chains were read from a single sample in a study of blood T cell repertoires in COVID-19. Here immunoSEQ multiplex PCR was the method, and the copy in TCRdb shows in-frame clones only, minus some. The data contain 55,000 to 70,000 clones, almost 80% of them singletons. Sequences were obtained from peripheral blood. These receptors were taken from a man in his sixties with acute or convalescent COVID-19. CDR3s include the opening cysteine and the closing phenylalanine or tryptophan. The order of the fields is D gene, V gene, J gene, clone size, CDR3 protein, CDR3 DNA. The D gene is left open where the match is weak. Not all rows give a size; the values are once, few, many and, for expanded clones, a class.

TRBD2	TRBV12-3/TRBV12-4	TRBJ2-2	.	CASSGLAGGLFF	TGTGCCAGCAGTGGACTAGCGGGAGGGCTGTTTTTT
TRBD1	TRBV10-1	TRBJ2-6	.	CATPTGPELGANVLTF	TGCGCCACCCCGACAGGGCCCGAGTTAGGGGCCAACGTCCTGACTTTC
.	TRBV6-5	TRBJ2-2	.	CASSQGNTGELFF	TGTGCCAGCAGCCAGGGGAACACCGGGGAGCTGTTTTTT
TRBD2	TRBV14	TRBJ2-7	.	CASSHGGAVVEQYF	TGTGCCAGCAGCCACGGGGGGGCCGTAGTCGAGCAGTACTTC
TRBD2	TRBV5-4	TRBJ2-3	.	CASSASGGGSTDTQYF	TGTGCCAGCAGCGCTAGCGGGGGGGGGAGCACAGATACGCAGTATTTT
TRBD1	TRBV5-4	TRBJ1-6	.	CASSSKDRVRTSPLHF	TGTGCCAGCAGCTCCAAGGACAGGGTTCGGACTTCACCCCTCCACTTT
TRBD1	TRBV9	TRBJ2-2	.	CASSVAGGANTGELFF	TGTGCCAGCAGCGTGGCAGGGGGCGCAAACACCGGGGAGCTGTTTTTT
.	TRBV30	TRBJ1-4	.	CAWSVGGLNEKLFF	TGTGCCTGGAGTGTAGGAGGGCTGAATGAAAAACTGTTTTTT
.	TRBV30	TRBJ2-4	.	CAWSSQGGGGYKNIQYF	TGTGCCTGGAGTTCCCAAGGGGGAGGGGGTTACAAAAACATTCAGTACTTC
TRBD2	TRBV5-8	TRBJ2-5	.	CASTKGNTLRSGAQYF	TGTGCCAGCACTAAGGGGAACACCCTAAGAAGCGGGGCCCAGTACTTC
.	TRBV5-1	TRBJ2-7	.	CASSLGPRGRGDEQYF	TGCGCCAGCAGCTTGGGCCCACGGGGGAGAGGCGACGAGCAGTACTTC
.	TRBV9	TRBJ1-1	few	CASTAGTLNTEAFF	TGTGCCAGCACCGCCGGGACACTGAACACTGAAGCTTTCTTT
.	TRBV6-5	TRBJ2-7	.	CASKDYNPEEQYF	TGTGCCAGTAAGGACTATAATCCTGAGGAGCAGTACTTC